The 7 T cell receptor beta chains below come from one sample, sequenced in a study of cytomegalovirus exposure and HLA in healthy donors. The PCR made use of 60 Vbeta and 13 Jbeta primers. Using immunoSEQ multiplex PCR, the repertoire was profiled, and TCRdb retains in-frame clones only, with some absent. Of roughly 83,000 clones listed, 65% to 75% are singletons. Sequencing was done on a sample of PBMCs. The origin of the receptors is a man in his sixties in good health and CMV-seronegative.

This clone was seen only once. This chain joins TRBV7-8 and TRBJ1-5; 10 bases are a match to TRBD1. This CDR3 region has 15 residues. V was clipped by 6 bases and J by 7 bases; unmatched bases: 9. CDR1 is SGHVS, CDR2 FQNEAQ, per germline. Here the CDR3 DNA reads TGTGCCAGCAGTATATCGGACAGGGGGGGGCAGCCCCAGCATTTT. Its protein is CASSISDRGGQPQHF.

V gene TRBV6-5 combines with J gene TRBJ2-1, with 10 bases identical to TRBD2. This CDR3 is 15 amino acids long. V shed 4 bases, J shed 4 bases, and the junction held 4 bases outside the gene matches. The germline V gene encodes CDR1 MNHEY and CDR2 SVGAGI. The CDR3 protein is CASSLTSGPYNEQFF. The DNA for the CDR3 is TGTGCCAGCAGTTTGACTAGCGGGCCTTACAATGAGCAGTTCTTC.

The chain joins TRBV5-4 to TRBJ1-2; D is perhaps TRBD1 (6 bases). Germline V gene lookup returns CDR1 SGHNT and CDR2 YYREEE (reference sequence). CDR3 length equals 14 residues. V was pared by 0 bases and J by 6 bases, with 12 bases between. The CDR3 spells CASSLGMRGNGYTF. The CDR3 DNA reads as TGTGCCAGCAGCTTGGGCATGAGGGGGAATGGCTACACCTTC. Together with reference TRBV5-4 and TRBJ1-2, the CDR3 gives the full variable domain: ETGVTQSPTHLIKTRGQQVTLRCSSQSGHNTVSWYQQALGQGPQFIFQYYREEENGRGNFPPRFSGLQFPNYSSELNVNALELDDSALYLCASSLGMRGNGYTFGSGTRLTVV.

CDR3 residues: CASGLVAGGNQETQYF. For the CDR3, the DNA is TGTGCTAGTGGTTTGGTAGCGGGGGGTAATCAAGAGACCCAGTACTTC. The chain joins TRBV12-5 to TRBJ2-5, with 9 bases aligning to TRBD2. Looked up from germline, CDR1 is LGHNT and CDR2 is FRNRAP. Trimming took 0 bases from V and 2 from J; bases not matched to a gene: 4. This CDR3 contains 16 residues.

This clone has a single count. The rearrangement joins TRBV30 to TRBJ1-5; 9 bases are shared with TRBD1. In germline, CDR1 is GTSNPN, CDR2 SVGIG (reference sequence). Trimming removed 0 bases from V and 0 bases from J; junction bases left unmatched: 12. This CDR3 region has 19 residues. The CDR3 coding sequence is TGTGCCTGGAGTGTACGGACCGGGACAGGGTTGGTTAGCAATCAGCCCCAGCATTTT. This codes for CAWSVRTGTGLVSNQPQHF.

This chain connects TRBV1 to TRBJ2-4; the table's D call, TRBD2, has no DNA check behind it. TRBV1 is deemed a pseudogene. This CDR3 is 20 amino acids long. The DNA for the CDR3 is TGCACCAGCAGCCCCTTGGGGAGACTAGCGGGGGGGTTCACCAAAAACATTCAGTACTTC. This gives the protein CTSSPLGRLAGGFTKNIQYF.

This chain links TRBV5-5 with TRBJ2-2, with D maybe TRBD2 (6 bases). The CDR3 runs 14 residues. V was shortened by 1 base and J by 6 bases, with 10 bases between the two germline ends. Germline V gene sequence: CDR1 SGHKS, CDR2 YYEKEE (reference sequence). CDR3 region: CASSLLGEAGELFF. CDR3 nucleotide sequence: TGTGCCAGCAGCTTGTTAGGGGAGGCCGGGGAGCTGTTTTTT. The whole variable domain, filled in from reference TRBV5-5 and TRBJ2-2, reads DAGVTQSPTHLIKTRGQQVTLRCSPISGHKSVSWYQQVLGQGPQFIFQYYEKEERGRGNFPDRFSARQFPNYSSELNVNALLLGDSALYLCASSLLGEAGELFFGEGSRLTVL.